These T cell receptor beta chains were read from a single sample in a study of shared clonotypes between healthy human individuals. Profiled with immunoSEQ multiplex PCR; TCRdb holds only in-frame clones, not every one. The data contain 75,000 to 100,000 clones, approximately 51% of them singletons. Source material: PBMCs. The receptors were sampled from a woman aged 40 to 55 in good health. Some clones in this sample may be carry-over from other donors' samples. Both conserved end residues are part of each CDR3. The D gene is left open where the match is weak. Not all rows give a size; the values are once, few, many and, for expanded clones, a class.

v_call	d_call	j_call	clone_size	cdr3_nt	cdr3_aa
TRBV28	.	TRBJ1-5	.	TGTGCCAGCAGTTTAACGGGGACACCCCGGCCCCAGCATTTT	CASSLTGTPRPQHF
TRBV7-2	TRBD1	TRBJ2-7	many	TGTGCCAGCAGTTCGTCGACAGGGGCTTTTTACGAGCAGTACTTC	CASSSSTGAFYEQYF
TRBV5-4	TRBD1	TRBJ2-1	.	TGTGCCGCCAGGACAGGGGTAGGTTCTTACAATGAGCAGTTCTTC	CAARTGVGSYNEQFF
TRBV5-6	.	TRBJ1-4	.	TGTGCCAGCAGCTTGGGGGCCCTTCGGAATGAAAAACTGTTTTTT	CASSLGALRNEKLFF
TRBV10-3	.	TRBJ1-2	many	TGTGCCACCCTTGGCACCGGCTACACCTTC	CATLGTGYTF
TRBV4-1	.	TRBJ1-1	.	TGCGCCAGCAGCCAGGGGAGGGGGAGAGGCACTGAAGCTTTCTTT	CASSQGRGRGTEAFF
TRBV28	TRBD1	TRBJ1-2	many	TGTGCCAGCAGTTTTGGGGACAGGCTGTGGTATGGCTACACCTTC	CASSFGDRLWYGYTF
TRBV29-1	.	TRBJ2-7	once	TGCAGCGTTGAATCTGCAGCCTCCTACGAGCAGTACTTC	CSVESAASYEQYF
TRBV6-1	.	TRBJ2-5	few	TGTGCCAGCAGGAGGGGCTCCTACGGGACCCAGTACTTC	CASRRGSYGTQYF
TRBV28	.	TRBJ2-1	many	TGTGCCAAGCCGTGGCGGGGGCTAGATGGGCAGTTCTTC	CAKPWRGLDGQFF
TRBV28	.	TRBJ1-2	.	TGTGCCAGCAGTACAGGGAACTATGGCTACACCTTC	CASSTGNYGYTF
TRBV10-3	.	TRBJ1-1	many	TGTGCCATCGCCCGGGATGAATTGACTGAAGCTTTCTTT	CAIARDELTEAFF
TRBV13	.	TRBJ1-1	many	TGTGCCAGCAGCCCAATGACTGACGAGGCTTTCTTT	CASSPMTDEAFF
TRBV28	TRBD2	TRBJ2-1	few	TGTGCCAGCAGTAGCGGGAGTGAGAATGAGCAGTTCTTC	CASSSGSENEQFF
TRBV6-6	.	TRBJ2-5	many	TGTGCCAGCAGTTACTCAGGAGCTATAGTCCCAGAGACCCAGTACTTC	CASSYSGAIVPETQYF
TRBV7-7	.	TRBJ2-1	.	TGTGCCAGCAGCTTACCGACTAGTATGAGGACCTACAATGAGCAGTTCTTC	CASSLPTSMRTYNEQFF
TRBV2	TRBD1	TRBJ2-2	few	TGTGCCAGCACGGACAGGACGAACACCGGGGAGCTGTTTTTT	CASTDRTNTGELFF